This TCR beta chain was obtained from a study of T cell responses to AZD1222 COVID-19 vaccine. This clone occurred once. Its antigen remains unknown. Within the sample, other DNA sequences also encode this same CDR3. Study outcomes and limitations: Repertoire collection took place solely once the T cell response had peaked. Within unmutated variant regions lay the reported targets of nearly half of spike-specific TCRs. Donors in the cohort were predominantly white British and more often female, and clonal diversity was possibly underestimated. Vaccine-associated CD4 TCRs spanned spike, dominant at 160-218 and 743-854.

CDR3 length: 15 residues. The germline V and J ends were trimmed by 2 bases and 0 bases, with 11 bases remaining between them. CDR1 is MNHEY and CDR2 is SVGAGI in the germline V gene. TCRdb's table, derived via immunoSEQ multiplex PCR, lists solely in-frame clones and lacks some. The data hold about 100,000 clones, with about nine tenths observed a single time. This sequence joins TRBV6-5 and TRBJ2-7; D may be TRBD1 (5 bases). The source of this sequence is an adult in good health. The material was peripheral blood, obtained on day 0 of MenACWY control vaccination. The chain's CDR3 is CASSYGTGSSYEQYF. For the CDR3, the DNA is TGTGCCAGCAGTTACGGTACAGGCAGCTCCTACGAGCAGTACTTC.